The 18 T cell receptor beta chains below were found in one sample sequenced in a study of siplizumab effects on memory and regulatory T cells. Only in-frame clones appear in the TCRdb table, and some are missing; sequencing was by immunoSEQ multiplex PCR. The sample lists approximately 68,000 clones, roughly nine tenths occurring once. The source material was CD8+ T cells sorted from blood. The receptors derive from a human donor in good health.

The chain uses TRBV6-5 and TRBJ1-1; D remains unclear. CDR3 length: 13 amino acids. Germline loops: CDR1 MNHEY, CDR2 SVGAGI. V was cut by 4 bases and J by 2 bases, with 8 bases left in between. In DNA form, the CDR3 reads TGTGCCAGCAGTTTCGTAGGAAACACTGAAGCTTTCTTT. It translates to CASSFVGNTEAFF.

The chain is built from TRBV28 and TRBJ2-7, with D perhaps TRBD2 (5 bases). Germline V gene data show CDR1 as MDHEN and CDR2 as SYDVKM. This CDR3 is built from 17 residues. With 3 bases removed from V and 3 bases from J, the gap between germline ends came to 21 bases. CDR3 nucleotides: TGTGCCAGCAGTTTTCAAGTTTCCAGGACGGGGATCTACGAGCAGTACTTC. It is translated as CASSFQVSRTGIYEQYF.

This chain links TRBV6-5 with TRBJ2-7; D may match TRBD1 or TRBD2 (5 bases each). V was pared by 4 bases and J by 3 bases, with 10 bases between. Germline V gives CDR1 MNHEY, CDR2 SVGAGI. The CDR3 totals 13 residues. CDR3 loop: CASSLGVYYEQYF. The CDR3 DNA follows: TGTGCCAGCAGTTTGGGGGTGTACTACGAGCAGTACTTC.

V and J are TRBV11-2 and TRBJ1-2; D is unclear. Germline CDR1 and CDR2: SGHAT and FQNNGV. V lost 1 base to trimming and J lost 3 bases, with 18 bases between them. The CDR3 is 17 residues long. CDR3 residues: CASSLVDPGIRYYGYTF. DNA for the CDR3: TGTGCCAGCAGCTTAGTCGACCCCGGGATCCGGTACTATGGCTACACCTTC.

The chain is built from TRBV5-1 and TRBJ1-1; TRBD1 matches at 10 bases. The CDR3 covers 17 residues. V trimming: 4 bases; J trimming: 0 bases; junction bases outside the gene matches: 9. Germline CDR1 is SGHRS and CDR2 is YFSETQ. The CDR3 nucleotides are TGCGCCAGCAGCAGGGACAGGGGCTTTGGGATGAACACTGAAGCTTTCTTT. Residues: CASSRDRGFGMNTEAFF.

The chain uses TRBV4-1 and TRBJ2-2; 11 bases map to TRBD2. V shed 3 bases, J shed 2 bases, and the junction held 8 bases outside the gene matches. The CDR3 has 18 residues. The germline V gene encodes CDR1 MGHRA and CDR2 YSYEKL. The CDR3 DNA is TGCGCCAGCAGCCACCCCTCTAGCGGGGGGCCCAACACCGGGGAGCTGTTTTTT. Its translation: CASSHPSSGGPNTGELFF.

The chain links TRBV4-1 to TRBJ1-1, with D uncertain. Germline loops: CDR1 MGHRA, CDR2 YSYEKL. There are 13 residues in the CDR3. The V end was cut by 0 bases, the J end by 6 bases, with 8 bases between. The CDR3 sequence is CASSQDSSPEAFF. CDR3 nucleotide sequence: TGCGCCAGCAGCCAAGATTCATCTCCTGAAGCTTTCTTT.

This chain joins TRBV4-1 and TRBJ2-7; 11 bases agree with TRBD2. The CDR3 is made up of 16 amino acids. Germline CDR1 reads MGHRA; CDR2 reads YSYEKL. The V gene end was trimmed by 0 bases and the J gene end by 3 bases; junction bases not matched to a gene: 4. The CDR3 sequence: CASSQEPGLAVYEQYF. CDR3 nucleotide sequence: TGCGCCAGCAGCCAAGAACCGGGACTAGCGGTCTACGAGCAGTACTTC.

This chain connects TRBV6-5 to TRBJ1-2, with D possibly TRBD1 on 6 matching bases. The ends were cut back, 2 bases at V and 6 bases at J, with 10 bases in the middle. Germline V gene data show CDR1 as MNHEY and CDR2 as SVGAGI. This CDR3 is built from 13 residues. In DNA, the CDR3 is TGTGCCAGCAGTTACGGGGGGCGGGATGGCTACACCTTC. Its translation: CASSYGGRDGYTF.

The chain is built from TRBV15 and TRBJ1-5, with a possible D match to TRBD1 (5 bases). Germline-derived CDR1 and CDR2 are LNHNV and YYDKDF (reference sequence). The CDR3 loop spans 15 amino acids. V was clipped by 4 bases and J by 2 bases, with 12 bases between them. CDR3 sequence (DNA): TGTGCCACCAGCACTTCAATGGGGGGCAATCAGCCCCAGCATTTT. Translation: CATSTSMGGNQPQHF.

The CDR3: CASSEETGSSYEQYF. CDR3 DNA sequence: TGTGCCAGCAGTGAAGAAACAGGGAGCTCCTACGAGCAGTACTTC. V usage is TRBV6-1 and J usage is TRBJ2-7, with D possibly being TRBD1 (6 bases). Trimming stripped 1 base from V and 0 bases from J, with 10 bases between. Germline CDR1 reads MNHNS; CDR2 reads SASEGT. The CDR3 loop spans 15 amino acids.

The genes are TRBV27 and TRBJ2-5, with 10 bases identical to TRBD2. The V gene's germline CDR1 is MNHEY and CDR2 SMNVEV (reference sequence). V lost 3 bases, J lost 7 bases, and 5 bases stayed unmatched. CDR3 length: 14 amino acids. CDR3 protein: CASSFSTSGPTQYF. In nucleotides, the CDR3 is TGTGCCAGCAGTTTTTCGACTAGCGGGCCGACCCAGTACTTC.

CDR3 sequence: CASSSGLASPTDTQYF. The CDR3 DNA reads as TGTGCCAGCAGCTCCGGACTAGCGAGTCCCACAGATACGCAGTATTTT. V is TRBV7-3 and J is TRBJ2-3; TRBD2 matches at 9 bases. The CDR3 is made up of 16 amino acids. CDR1 is SGHTA and CDR2 is FQGTGA in the germline V gene. V was clipped by 4 bases and J by 2 bases; unmatched bases: 7.

This chain links TRBV7-9 with TRBJ1-2; D perhaps matches TRBD1 (5 bases). Germline lookup yields CDR1 SEHNR and CDR2 FQNEAQ (reference sequence). CDR3 size: 15 residues. V lost 8 bases to trimming and J lost 7 bases, with 23 bases between them. Here the CDR3 DNA reads TGTGCCAGCGGCTCGATCCTAAAATCCGGGACTGGCTACACCTTC. Its translation: CASGSILKSGTGYTF. The full variable domain, completed using reference TRBV7-9 and TRBJ1-2, is DTGVSQNPRHKITKRGQNVTFRCDPISEHNRLYWYRQTLGQGPEFLTYFQNEAQLEKSRLLSDRFSAERPKGSFSTLEIQRTEQGDSAMYLCASGSILKSGTGYTFGSGTRLTVV.

The chain couples TRBV28 to TRBJ2-5, with D unclear. This CDR3 has 17 amino acids. Germline CDR1 and CDR2: MDHEN and SYDVKM. Trimming stripped 6 bases from V and 1 base from J, with 21 bases between. CDR3 sequence reads: CASSLKGFVVGQETQYF. DNA for the CDR3: TGTGCCAGCAGCCTTAAGGGCTTTGTGGTAGGCCAAGAGACCCAGTACTTC.

J is TRBJ1-4 and V is TRBV4-2; no definite D call. The V end was cut by 1 base, the J end by 8 bases, with 11 bases between. This CDR3 region has 14 residues. Germline CDR1 is LGHNA and CDR2 is YNFKEQ. CDR3 in amino acids: CASSQGGLQEKLFF. CDR3 nucleotide sequence: TGTGCCAGCAGCCAAGGAGGGTTACAAGAAAAACTGTTTTTT.

This clone was recorded only once. The V call is TRBV7-8, the J call TRBJ2-2; D is undetermined. V lost 1 base and J 5 bases, leaving 14 bases between the germline ends. Germline V CDR1 and CDR2: SGHVS, FQNEAQ. This CDR3 has 16 residues. DNA for the CDR3: TGTGCCAGCAGCTTAGTCCCCCCAGGAAAGACCGGGGAGCTGTTTTTT. Its translation: CASSLVPPGKTGELFF.

The CDR3 nucleotides read TGTGCCAGCAGCTTACTCGGCACAGATACGCAGTATTTT. This encodes CASSLLGTDTQYF. This chain links TRBV7-6 with TRBJ2-3; D remains ambiguous. CDR3 length equals 13 residues. V lost 2 bases and J lost 1, with 4 bases in between. From germline, CDR1 is SGHVS and CDR2 FNYEAQ.